One and the same sample provided the 26 T cell receptor beta chains below, sequenced in a study of blood T cell repertoires in COVID-19. Profiling relied on immunoSEQ multiplex PCR, and the TCRdb table lists in-frame clones only, not all of them. The sample has about 150,000 clones; 70% to 90% are singletons. The specimen sequenced was PBMCs or T cells enriched from blood (not recorded which). These TCRs come from a woman aged 45-65 years who had recovered from COVID-19.

The chain combines TRBV6-5 with TRBJ2-7, with D perhaps TRBD1 (5 bases). V lost 4 bases to trimming and J lost 2 bases, with 18 bases between them. The CDR3 extends over 16 amino acids. Per the germline V gene, CDR1 is MNHEY and CDR2 is SVGAGI. DNA for the CDR3: TGTGCCAGCAGTTCCACCGAGACAGCGCTCGCCTACGAGCAGTACTTC. Protein sequence: CASSSTETALAYEQYF.

The chain combines TRBV2 with TRBJ1-5, with D perhaps TRBD1 (6 bases). This CDR3 is 16 amino acids long. The germline V gene encodes CDR1 SNHLY and CDR2 FYNNEI. V lost 1 base to trimming and J lost 1 base, with 11 bases between them. CDR3 sequence: CASSEEGGSSNQPQHF. The CDR3 DNA follows: TGTGCCAGCAGTGAAGAGGGGGGGTCGAGCAATCAGCCCCAGCATTTT.

This clone was picked up one time. The gene calls are TRBV6-5 and TRBJ2-7; D is possibly TRBD2 (5 bases). The CDR3 extends over 15 amino acids. The germline V gene encodes CDR1 MNHEY and CDR2 SVGAGI. V was trimmed by 4 bases and J by 3 bases, leaving 16 bases between them. CDR3 sequence (DNA): TGTGCCAGCAGTTCCGGACCGGGAACTGTCTACGAGCAGTACTTC. As protein: CASSSGPGTVYEQYF.

The gene calls are TRBV7-2 and TRBJ2-3; 10 bases are shared with TRBD2. The germline CDR1 and CDR2 sequences are SGHTA and FQGNSA. J was trimmed by 8 bases and V by 0 bases; bases with no gene match: 14. This CDR3 is 18 amino acids long. The CDR3 is CASSLALVLAGDRSTQYF. The DNA for the CDR3 is TGTGCCAGCAGCTTAGCGCTCGTCCTAGCGGGGGACCGGTCTACGCAGTATTTT.

The CDR3 sequence is CASRETGKLDGYTF. The CDR3 DNA is TGTGCCAGCAGGGAGACAGGAAAGCTCGATGGCTACACCTTC. The rearrangement joins TRBV6-5 to TRBJ1-2, with D possibly matching TRBD1 (6 bases). Trimming removed 6 bases at V and 6 bases at J, with 17 bases between. CDR1 is MNHEY, CDR2 SVGAGI, per germline. The CDR3 has 14 amino acids.

The chain joins TRBV3-1 (or the pseudogene TRBV3-2) to TRBJ2-3; TRBD2 matches 9 bases. Germline V gives CDR1 LGHDT, CDR2 YNNKEL (reference sequence). This CDR3 has 17 residues. The V gene end was trimmed by 0 bases and the J gene end by 3 bases; junction bases not matched to a gene: 7. Written as DNA, the CDR3 is TGTGCCAGCAGCCAAGATACGAGACTAGCGGATACAGATACGCAGTATTTT. Translating it yields CASSQDTRLADTDTQYF.

This rearrangement joins TRBV3-1 (or the pseudogene TRBV3-2) to TRBJ1-1; 8 bases map to TRBD1. The CDR3 has 15 residues. With 4 bases clipped from V and 2 bases from J, the junction kept 6 bases outside the gene matches. CDR1 and CDR2 (germline): LGHDT, YNNKEL (reference sequence). The CDR3 loop reads CASSRGDRRNTEAFF. CDR3 sequence (DNA): TGTGCCAGCAGCCGGGGGGACAGGAGAAACACTGAAGCTTTCTTT.

The V call is TRBV7-9, the J call TRBJ2-3; 8 bases are a match to TRBD2. The germline V gene has CDR1 SEHNR and CDR2 FQNEAQ (reference sequence). This CDR3 has 17 residues. V lost 5 bases and J lost 7; bases outside the gene matches: 17. The CDR3 sequence is CASSHTGRTSLLHTQYF. CDR3 sequence (DNA): TGTGCCAGCAGCCACACTGGCCGGACTAGCTTATTGCATACGCAGTATTTT.

V usage is TRBV4-1 and J usage is TRBJ2-7; 7 bases align to TRBD1. Trimming at V came to 4 bases and at J to 2 bases, leaving 14 bases not matched to a gene. This CDR3 comprises 17 residues. The germline gives CDR1 MGHRA, CDR2 YSYEKL. This CDR3 is CASSPWVETGQPYEQYF. CDR3 DNA sequence: TGCGCCAGCAGCCCCTGGGTAGAAACGGGACAGCCCTACGAGCAGTACTTC.

V is TRBV11-3 and J is TRBJ2-5, with 10 bases matching TRBD2. Germline CDR1 SGHNT, CDR2 YENEEA. V lost 1 base, J lost 5 bases, and 7 bases stayed unmatched. This CDR3 has 16 residues. The CDR3 sequence is CASSLVLAGLRETQYF. The DNA of the CDR3 is TGTGCCAGCAGCTTAGTACTAGCGGGGCTGCGGGAGACCCAGTACTTC.

The chain uses TRBV4-1 and TRBJ1-3; unclear D gene. The CDR3 runs to 15 residues. V was trimmed by 2 bases and J by 1 base, leaving 9 bases between them. Germline loops: CDR1 MGHRA, CDR2 YSYEKL. The CDR3 region has the DNA TGCGCCAGCAGCCAAATGGAGATTTCTGGAAACACCATATATTTT. Amino acid sequence: CASSQMEISGNTIYF.

The V call is TRBV2, the J call TRBJ2-6; TRBD1 matches 7 bases. CDR3 length: 19 residues. Germline V gives CDR1 SNHLY, CDR2 FYNNEI. With V trimmed by 4 bases and J by 3 bases, 15 bases remained unmatched. CDR3 DNA sequence: TGTGCCAGCAGTGCTATCGGGACAGCGTTTTCTCGTGGGGCCAACGTCCTGACTTTC. Protein: CASSAIGTAFSRGANVLTF. The complete variable domain, with remaining parts taken from reference TRBV2 and TRBJ2-6, reads EPEVTQTPSHQVTQMGQEVILRCVPISNHLYFYWYRQILGQKVEFLVSFYNNEISEKSEIFDDQFSVERPDGSNFTLKIRSTKLEDSAMYFCASSAIGTAFSRGANVLTFGAGSRLTVL.

The chain combines TRBV7-3 with TRBJ2-1, with 7 bases aligning to TRBD2. Germline V gene sequence: CDR1 SGHTA, CDR2 FQGTGA. V gave up 4 bases and J gave up 2 bases; unmatched junction bases: 8. The CDR3 runs 16 residues. The CDR3 reads CASSSLALAAYNEQFF. CDR3 sequence (DNA): TGTGCCAGCAGCTCCCTCGCCCTAGCGGCCTACAATGAGCAGTTCTTC.

This sequence joins TRBV7-2 and TRBJ2-5; 8 bases align to TRBD1. This CDR3 is built from 13 residues. Trimming at V came to 5 bases and at J to 4 bases, leaving 3 bases not matched to a gene. Germline values: CDR1 SGHTA, CDR2 FQGNSA. The CDR3 loop is CASSIDRGETQYF. The CDR3 region has the DNA TGTGCCAGCAGCATAGACAGGGGAGAGACCCAGTACTTC. The variable domain in full, completed from reference TRBV7-2 and TRBJ2-5, reads GAGVSQSPSNKVTEKGKDVELRCDPISGHTALYWYRQSLGQGLEFLIYFQGNSAPDKSGLPSDRFSAERTGGSVSTLTIQRTQQEDSAVYLCASSIDRGETQYFGPGTRLLVL.

The rearrangement joins TRBV5-1 to TRBJ2-3; TRBD2 aligns across 9 bases. Germline V gene lookup returns CDR1 SGHRS and CDR2 YFSETQ. After removal of 0 bases from V and 2 bases from J, the junction contained 4 bases not matched to a gene. This CDR3 has 16 residues. CDR3 sequence: CASSLGLAGTTDTQYF. CDR3 nucleotide sequence: TGCGCCAGCAGCTTGGGGCTAGCGGGGACCACAGATACGCAGTATTTT.

A single count supports this clone. The gene calls are TRBV6-6 and TRBJ1-4, with D maybe TRBD1 (6 bases). The germline gives CDR1 MNHNY, CDR2 SVGAGI (reference sequence). There are 15 residues in the CDR3. Trimming took off 0 bases at V and 4 bases at J, with 9 bases between the two ends. The CDR3 region is CASSYSEGVNEKLFF. CDR3 nucleotides: TGTGCCAGCAGTTACTCCGAGGGGGTTAATGAAAAACTGTTTTTT.

This chain joins TRBV12-5 and TRBJ2-3, with 15 bases aligning to TRBD2. J was trimmed by 6 bases and V by 0 bases; bases with no gene match: 7. Germline assignment: CDR1 LGHNT and CDR2 FRNRAP. This CDR3 contains 18 residues. CDR3 coding DNA: TGTGCTAGTGGTTTGGTACGGACTAGCGGGGGGGCCGTGGATACGCAGTATTTT. The encoded protein is CASGLVRTSGGAVDTQYF.

This chain joins TRBV5-5 and TRBJ1-2, with 9 bases identical to TRBD1. The V gene's germline CDR1 is SGHKS and CDR2 YYEKEE (reference sequence). Trimming took 3 bases from V and 5 from J; bases not matched to a gene: 5. CDR3 length: 14 residues. CDR3 protein: CASSSFDRGYGYTF. The CDR3 DNA reads as TGTGCCAGCAGCTCCTTCGACAGGGGGTATGGCTACACCTTC.

The chain combines TRBV5-6 with TRBJ2-3, with 8 bases fitting TRBD1. In germline, CDR1 is SGHDT, CDR2 YYEEEE. The CDR3 totals 14 residues. With 6 bases clipped from V and 4 bases from J, the junction kept 7 bases outside the gene matches. DNA of the CDR3: TGTGCCAGCACACGACAGGGGTATGCAGATACGCAGTATTTT. It codes for CASTRQGYADTQYF.

This chain links TRBV7-6 with TRBJ1-6, with a possible D match to TRBD1 (6 bases). CDR1 is SGHVS, CDR2 FNYEAQ, per germline. V gave up 5 bases and J gave up 7 bases, with 15 bases separating them. The CDR3 extends over 15 amino acids. The CDR3 coding sequence is TGTGCCAGCAGCCTACTCAGGGGTTCCAATTCACCCCTCCACTTT. Amino acids: CASSLLRGSNSPLHF.

The chain joins TRBV15 to TRBJ2-1, with TRBD1 matching 9 bases. V lost 5 bases, J lost 4 bases, and 6 bases stayed unmatched. This CDR3 has 15 residues. Germline V gives CDR1 LNHNV, CDR2 YYDKDF (reference sequence). DNA for the CDR3: TGTGCCACCAGCGCCCGGGACAGGGATTACAATGAGCAGTTCTTC. This sequence encodes CATSARDRDYNEQFF. The full variable domain, completed using reference TRBV15 and TRBJ2-1, is DAMVIQNPRYQVTQFGKPVTLSCSQTLNHNVMYWYQQKSSQAPKLLFHYYDKDFNNEADTPDNFQSRRPNTSFCFLDIRSPGLGDTAMYLCATSARDRDYNEQFFGPGTRLTVL.

The table lists this clone with a count of one. The V gene is TRBV27, the J gene TRBJ2-5; TRBD2 agrees at 12 bases. The V segment lost 5 bases and the J segment 1 base; nucleotides outside the gene matches: 5. This CDR3 comprises 16 residues. The germline gives CDR1 MNHEY, CDR2 SMNVEV (reference sequence). DNA for the CDR3: TGTGCCAGCAGTCCCGGACTAGCGGGACGCCAAGAGACCCAGTACTTC. As protein: CASSPGLAGRQETQYF.

This chain links TRBV19 with TRBJ1-3, with TRBD1 matching over 9 bases. Germline CDR1 LNHDA, CDR2 SQIVND (reference sequence). There are 16 residues in the CDR3. Unmatched junction bases numbered 10, after V lost 6 bases and J lost 4 bases. CDR3 region: CASRLDTGTGGNTIYF. CDR3 sequence (DNA): TGTGCCAGTAGGCTGGACACCGGGACAGGGGGAAACACCATATATTTT.

The chain joins TRBV14 to TRBJ1-4; D remains ambiguous. The germline gives CDR1 SGHDN, CDR2 FVKESK. The V end lost 1 base, the J end lost 1 base, and 16 bases lay between the germline ends. The CDR3 is 18 residues long. The CDR3 sequence is CASSQVSLGEGTNEKLFF. For the CDR3, the DNA is TGTGCCAGCAGCCAAGTATCCCTCGGGGAGGGAACTAATGAAAAACTGTTTTTT.

The chain has TRBV6-5 and TRBJ1-5; no clear D. The ends were cut back, 8 bases at V and 0 bases at J, with 14 bases in the middle. CDR1 MNHEY and CDR2 SVGAGI come from the germline V gene. The CDR3 covers 15 residues. DNA of the CDR3: TGTGCCAGCCGCGGGAGTGCCTTTAGCAATCAGCCCCAGCATTTT. It translates to CASRGSAFSNQPQHF.

The chain is built from TRBV13 and TRBJ2-5, with 9 bases aligning to TRBD2. The V segment lost 4 bases and the J segment 1 base; nucleotides outside the gene matches: 7. Germline values: CDR1 PRHDT, CDR2 FYEKMQ (reference sequence). The CDR3 is made up of 16 amino acids. CDR3 loop: CASSSPAGGRQETQYF. The CDR3 DNA reads as TGTGCCAGCAGCTCCCCAGCGGGGGGACGCCAAGAGACCCAGTACTTC.